This entry is about one T cell receptor beta chain. The antigen is not known. This sample was included in a study of response to subunit inactivated influenza vaccine. Study-wide findings and caveats: That few new T cells are recruited by each seasonal influenza vaccination was the authors' suggestion.

One entry per CDR3 protein results from TCRdb running MiXCR on the RT-PCR reads. In the table there are more than 250,000 distinct CDR3 sequences, 20% to 25% of which are singletons. The CDR3 length is 15 residues. Trimming stripped 6 bases from V and 0 bases from J, with 14 bases between. The TCR was taken from a man aged 45 to 70 who received an inactivated influenza vaccine. This chain joins TRBV12-3 or TRBV12-4 and TRBJ1-1, with D possibly TRBD1 on 6 matching bases. The input for sequencing was PBMCs from blood, taken about 20 months after vaccination. The CDR3 protein is CASSQWGALNTEAFF. CDR3 DNA sequence: TGTGCCAGCAGCCAGTGGGGGGCGTTGAACACTGAAGCTTTCTTT.